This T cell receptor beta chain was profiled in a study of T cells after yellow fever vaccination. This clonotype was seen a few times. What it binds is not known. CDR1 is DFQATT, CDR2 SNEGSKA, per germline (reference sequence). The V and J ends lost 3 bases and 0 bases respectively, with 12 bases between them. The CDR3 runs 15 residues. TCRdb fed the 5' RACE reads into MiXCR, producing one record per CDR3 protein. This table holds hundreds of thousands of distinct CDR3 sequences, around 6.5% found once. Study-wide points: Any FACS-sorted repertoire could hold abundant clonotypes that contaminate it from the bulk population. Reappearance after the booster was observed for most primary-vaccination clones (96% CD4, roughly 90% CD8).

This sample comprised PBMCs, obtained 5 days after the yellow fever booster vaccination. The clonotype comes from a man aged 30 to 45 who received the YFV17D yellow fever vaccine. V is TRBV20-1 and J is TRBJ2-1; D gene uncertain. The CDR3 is CSASKGLDSYNEQFF. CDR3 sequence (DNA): TGCAGTGCTAGCAAGGGATTGGACTCCTACAATGAGCAGTTCTTC.